This TCR beta chain came from a study of T cell repertoires and leukemia-associated antigens. TCRdb used MiXCR to reprocess the 5' RACE reads, holding one entry per CDR3 protein. The data hold about 9,800 distinct CDR3 sequences, with roughly 40% observed a single time. In its sample, this clonotype was seen many times. The antigen remains undetermined. V lost 3 bases and J lost 3, with 9 bases in between. The CDR3 spans 14 residues. CDR1 and CDR2 (germline): SEHNR, FQNEAQ (reference sequence). This receptor was taken from a female donor in good health. The sample taken for sequencing was CD3+ T cells sorted from blood and cultured. This sequence joins TRBV7-9 and TRBJ1-5; a weak D match, TRBD1 (6 bases). The chain's CDR3 is CASSLTGPNQPQHF. In DNA form, the CDR3 reads TGTGCCAGCAGCTTGACAGGTCCCAATCAGCCCCAGCATTTT.